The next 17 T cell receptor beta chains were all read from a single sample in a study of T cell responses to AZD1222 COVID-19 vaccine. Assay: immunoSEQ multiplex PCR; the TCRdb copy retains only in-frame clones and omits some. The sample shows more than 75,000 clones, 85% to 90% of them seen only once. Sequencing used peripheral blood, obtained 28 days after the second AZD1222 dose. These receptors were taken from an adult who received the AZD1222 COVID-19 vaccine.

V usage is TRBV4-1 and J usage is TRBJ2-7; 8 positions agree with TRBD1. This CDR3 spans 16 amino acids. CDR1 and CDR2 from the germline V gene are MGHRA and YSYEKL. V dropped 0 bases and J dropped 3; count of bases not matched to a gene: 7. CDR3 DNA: TGCGCCAGCAGCCAAGAGGGGAGACAGGGGATCTACGAGCAGTACTTC. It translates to CASSQEGRQGIYEQYF.

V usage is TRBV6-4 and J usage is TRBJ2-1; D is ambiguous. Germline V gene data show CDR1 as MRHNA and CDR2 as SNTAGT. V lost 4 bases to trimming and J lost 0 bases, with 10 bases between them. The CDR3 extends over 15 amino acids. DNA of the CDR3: TGTGCCAGCAGTGCGACCGCAAACTCCTACAATGAGCAGTTCTTC. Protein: CASSATANSYNEQFF.

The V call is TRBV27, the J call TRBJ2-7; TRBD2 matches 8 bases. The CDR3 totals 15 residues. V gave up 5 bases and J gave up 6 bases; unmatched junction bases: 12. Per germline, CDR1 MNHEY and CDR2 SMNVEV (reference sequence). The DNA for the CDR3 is TGTGCCAGCAGTATACGGACTAGCCTCAGATCCGAGCAGTACTTC. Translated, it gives CASSIRTSLRSEQYF.

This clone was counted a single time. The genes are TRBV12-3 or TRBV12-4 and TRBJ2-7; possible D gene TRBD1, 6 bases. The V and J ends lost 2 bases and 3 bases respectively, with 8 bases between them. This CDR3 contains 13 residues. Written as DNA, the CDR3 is TGTGCCAGCAGTTTACAGGGGAGCTACGAGCAGTACTTC. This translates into CASSLQGSYEQYF.

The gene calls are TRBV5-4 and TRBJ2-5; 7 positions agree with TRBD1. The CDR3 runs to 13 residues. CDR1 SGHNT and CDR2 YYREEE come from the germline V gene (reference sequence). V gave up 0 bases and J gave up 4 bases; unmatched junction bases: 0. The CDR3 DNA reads TGTGCCAGCAGCTTGGGACAGGGAGAGACCCAGTACTTC. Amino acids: CASSLGQGETQYF.

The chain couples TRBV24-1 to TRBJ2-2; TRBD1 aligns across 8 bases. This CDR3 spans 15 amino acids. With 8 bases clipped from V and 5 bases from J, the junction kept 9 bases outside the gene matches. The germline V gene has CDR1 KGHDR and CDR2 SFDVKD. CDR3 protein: CATTKTGESTGELFF. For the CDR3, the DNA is TGTGCCACCACTAAGACAGGGGAAAGTACCGGGGAGCTGTTTTTT.

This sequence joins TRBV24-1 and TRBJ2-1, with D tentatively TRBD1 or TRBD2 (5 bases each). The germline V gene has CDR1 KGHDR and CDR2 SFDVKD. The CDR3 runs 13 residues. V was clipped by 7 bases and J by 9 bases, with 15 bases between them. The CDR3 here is CATRSGAWTEQFF. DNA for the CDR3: TGTGCCACCAGGTCCGGGGCCTGGACTGAGCAGTTCTTC.

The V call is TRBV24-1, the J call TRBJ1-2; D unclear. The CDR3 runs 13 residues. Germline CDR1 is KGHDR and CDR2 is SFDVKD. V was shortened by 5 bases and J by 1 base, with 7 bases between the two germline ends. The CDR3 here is CATSVGLNYGYTF. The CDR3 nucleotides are TGTGCCACCAGTGTTGGACTTAACTATGGCTACACCTTC.

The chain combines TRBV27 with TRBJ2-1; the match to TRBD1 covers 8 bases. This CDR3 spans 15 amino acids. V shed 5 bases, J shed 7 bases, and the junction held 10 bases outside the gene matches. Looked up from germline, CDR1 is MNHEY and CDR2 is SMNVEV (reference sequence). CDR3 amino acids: CASSPRTGKVNEQFF. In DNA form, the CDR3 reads TGTGCCAGCAGTCCACGGACAGGGAAGGTGAATGAGCAGTTCTTC.

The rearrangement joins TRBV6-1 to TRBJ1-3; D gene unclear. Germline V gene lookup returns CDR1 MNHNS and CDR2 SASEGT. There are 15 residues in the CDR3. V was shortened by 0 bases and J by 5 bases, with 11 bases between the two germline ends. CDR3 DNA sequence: TGTGCCAGCAGTGAAGCGCTGGGAATTAGAAACACCATATATTTT. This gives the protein CASSEALGIRNTIYF.

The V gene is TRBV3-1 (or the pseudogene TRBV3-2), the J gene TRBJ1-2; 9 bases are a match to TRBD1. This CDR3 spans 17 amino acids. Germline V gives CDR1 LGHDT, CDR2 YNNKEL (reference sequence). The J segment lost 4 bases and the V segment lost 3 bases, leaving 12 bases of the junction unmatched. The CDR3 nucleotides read TGTGCCAGCAGCCACAAAATACAGGGGGCGGTAAGCTATGGCTACACCTTC. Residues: CASSHKIQGAVSYGYTF.

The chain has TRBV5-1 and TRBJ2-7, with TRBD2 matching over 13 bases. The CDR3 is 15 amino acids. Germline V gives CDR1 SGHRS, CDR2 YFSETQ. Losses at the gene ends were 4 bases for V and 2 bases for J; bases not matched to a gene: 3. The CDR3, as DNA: TGCGCCAGCAGCGCCACTAGCGGGAGGGCCTACGAGCAGTACTTC. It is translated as CASSATSGRAYEQYF.

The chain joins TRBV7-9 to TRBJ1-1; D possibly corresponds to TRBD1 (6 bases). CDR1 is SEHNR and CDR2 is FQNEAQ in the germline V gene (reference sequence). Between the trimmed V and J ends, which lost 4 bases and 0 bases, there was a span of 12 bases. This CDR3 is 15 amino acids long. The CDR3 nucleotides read TGTGCCAGCAGCTCTAGAGGACAGATGAACACTGAAGCTTTCTTT. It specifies CASSSRGQMNTEAFF. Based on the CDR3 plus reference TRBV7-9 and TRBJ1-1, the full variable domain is DTGVSQNPRHKITKRGQNVTFRCDPISEHNRLYWYRQTLGQGPEFLTYFQNEAQLEKSRLLSDRFSAERPKGSFSTLEIQRTEQGDSAMYLCASSSRGQMNTEAFFGQGTRLTVV.

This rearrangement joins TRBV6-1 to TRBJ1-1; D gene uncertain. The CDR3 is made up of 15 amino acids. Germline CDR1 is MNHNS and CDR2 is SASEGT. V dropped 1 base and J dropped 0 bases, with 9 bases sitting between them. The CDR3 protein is CASSEEHRMNTEAFF. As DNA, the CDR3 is TGTGCCAGCAGTGAAGAGCACAGAATGAACACTGAAGCTTTCTTT.

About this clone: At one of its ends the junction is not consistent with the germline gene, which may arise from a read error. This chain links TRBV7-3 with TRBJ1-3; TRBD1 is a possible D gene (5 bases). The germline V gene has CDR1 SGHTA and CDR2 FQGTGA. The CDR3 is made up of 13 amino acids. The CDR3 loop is CASSTGSRNTIYF. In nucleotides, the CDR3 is TGTGCCAGCAGTACAGGCTCTAGAAACACCATATATTTT. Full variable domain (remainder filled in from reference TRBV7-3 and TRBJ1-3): GAGVSQTPSNKVTEKGKYVELRCDPISGHTALYWYRQSLGQGPEFLIYFQGTGAADDSGLPNDRFFAVRPEGSVSTLKIQRTERGDSAVYLCASSTGSRNTIYFGEGSWLTVV.

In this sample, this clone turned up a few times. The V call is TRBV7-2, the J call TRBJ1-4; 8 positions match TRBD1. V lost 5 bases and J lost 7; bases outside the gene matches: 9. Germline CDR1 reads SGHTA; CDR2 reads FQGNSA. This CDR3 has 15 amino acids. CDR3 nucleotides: TGTGCCAGCAGCCTTTCACAGGGGGGTGGTGAAAAACTGTTTTTT. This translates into CASSLSQGGGEKLFF.

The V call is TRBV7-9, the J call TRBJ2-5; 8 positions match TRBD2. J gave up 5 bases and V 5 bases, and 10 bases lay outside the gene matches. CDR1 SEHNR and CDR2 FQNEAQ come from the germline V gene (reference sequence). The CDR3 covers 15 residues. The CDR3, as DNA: TGTGCCAGCAGCCCAGCCGGGGGGGTGGTGGAGACCCAGTACTTC. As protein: CASSPAGGVVETQYF.